This T cell receptor beta chain came from a study of beta chain features in type 1 diabetes. On the study more broadly: All samples together contributed 100 million to 120 million sorted cells for examination. Study-wide findings and caveats: VDJ junctions sequenced from type 1 diabetes patients showed fewer insertions and more deletions. Significant though moderate, a shortening of TCRB CDR3s appeared in all four CD4+ subsets of Type 1 diabetes patients.

CDR1 and CDR2 from the germline V gene are SGHTA and FQGNSA. The CDR3 has 12 amino acids. V lost 4 bases and J lost 10, with 11 bases in between. Expressed TCRB transcripts got sequenced, as all isolated RNA was reverse transcribed. Libraries were prepared by immunoSEQ multiplex PCR; TCRdb keeps only in-frame clonotypes and omits some of them. The table lists about 640,000 clones, approximately 13% of them singletons. This clone turned up a few times. No antigen is known for it. The single heparinised draw taken from each donor contained roughly 110 mL of blood on average. The sequence derives from a man between 25 and 39 years old with type 1 diabetes. V usage is TRBV7-2 and J usage is TRBJ2-1, with D perhaps being TRBD1 or TRBD2 (5 bases each). Input material: naive CD4+ T cells from blood. DNA of the CDR3: TGTGCCAGCAGCTCCGGGGACGGGGAGCAGTTCTTC. Protein: CASSSGDGEQFF.